This TCR beta chain originates from a study of molecular identifiers for immune sequencing clone quantification. Sorted naive CD8 T cells, 20,000 to 1,000,000, were sequenced from 10%, 30% or 50% RNA. The sorting of naive CD8 T cells used the CD8+CD4-CCR7+CD45RA+ phenotype. Many counts were recorded for this clonotype. CDR1 is LGHNA, CDR2 YSLEER, per germline. V gave up 0 bases and J gave up 0 bases, with 12 bases separating them. This CDR3 has 16 amino acids. TCRdb re-analysed the PCR reads in MiXCR, keeping a single row per CDR3 protein. This sample has about 320,000 distinct CDR3 sequences, with roughly 23% found just once.

Material for sequencing was naive CD8+ T cells from blood, with Jurkat cell RNA spiked in. Subset: FACS-sorted CD8+CD4-CCR7+CD45RA+ naive T cells. The source is a human donor in good health. Some libraries in this study had Jurkat cell RNA spiked in. The chain uses TRBV4-3 and TRBJ2-7, with D perhaps matching TRBD2 (5 bases). As DNA, the CDR3 is TGCGCCAGCAGCCAAGATGCGACGGGGAGCTCCTACGAGCAGTACTTC. It codes for CASSQDATGSSYEQYF.